The clone carrying this T cell receptor (beta chain) was counted at least ten times. The target antigen is unknown. This specimen belongs to a study of early T cells in non-severe SARS-CoV-2 infection. Study overall: Alpha and beta chains were unpaired, from unsorted whole-blood bulk RNA. Study outcomes and limitations: VDJdb-based annotation leaned toward anti-spike CD8 responses and missed private and CD4 specificities.

Unique molecular identifier tags were affixed to discrete cDNA molecules. TCRdb re-called the 5' RACE reads through MiXCR, storing one row per CDR3 protein. This table has about 26,000 distinct CDR3 sequences, around 4.5% appearing once. Sequenced input: whole blood. The TCR comes from an adult who was a healthcare worker with PCR-confirmed SARS-CoV-2 infection or an uninfected control (not recorded which).

The CDR3 sequence is CASSIIDNSGNTIYF. The CDR3 DNA sequence: TGTGCCAGTAGTATTATCGACAACTCTGGAAACACCATATATTTT. The chain recombines TRBV19 with TRBJ1-3; no clear D. V was trimmed by 3 bases and J by 0 bases, leaving 9 bases between them. The CDR3 sequence is 15 residues long. Germline values: CDR1 LNHDA, CDR2 SQIVND (reference sequence).